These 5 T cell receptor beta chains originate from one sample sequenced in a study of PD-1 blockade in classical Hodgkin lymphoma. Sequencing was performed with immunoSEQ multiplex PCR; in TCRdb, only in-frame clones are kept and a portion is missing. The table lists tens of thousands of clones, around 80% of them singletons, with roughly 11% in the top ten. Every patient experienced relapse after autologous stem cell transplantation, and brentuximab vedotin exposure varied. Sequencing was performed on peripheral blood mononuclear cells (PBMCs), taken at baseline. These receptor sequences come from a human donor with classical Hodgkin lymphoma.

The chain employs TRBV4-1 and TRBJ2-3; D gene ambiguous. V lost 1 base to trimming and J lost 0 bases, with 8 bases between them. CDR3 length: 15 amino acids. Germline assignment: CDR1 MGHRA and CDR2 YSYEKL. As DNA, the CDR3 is TGCGCCAGCAGCCAAGGGGCGGCTAGCACAGATACGCAGTATTTT. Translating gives CASSQGAASTDTQYF.

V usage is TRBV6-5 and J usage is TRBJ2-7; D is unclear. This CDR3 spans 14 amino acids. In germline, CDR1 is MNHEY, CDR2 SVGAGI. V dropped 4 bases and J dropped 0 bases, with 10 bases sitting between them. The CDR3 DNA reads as TGTGCCAGCAGTTTATCGGTTGCCTCCTACGAGCAGTACTTC. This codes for CASSLSVASYEQYF.

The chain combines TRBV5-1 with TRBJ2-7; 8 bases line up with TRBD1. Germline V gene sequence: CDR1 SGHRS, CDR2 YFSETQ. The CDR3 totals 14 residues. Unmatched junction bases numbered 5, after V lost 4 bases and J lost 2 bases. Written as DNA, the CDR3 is TGCGCCAGCAGCCCAGGGGGCAACACCTACGAGCAGTACTTC. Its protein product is CASSPGGNTYEQYF.

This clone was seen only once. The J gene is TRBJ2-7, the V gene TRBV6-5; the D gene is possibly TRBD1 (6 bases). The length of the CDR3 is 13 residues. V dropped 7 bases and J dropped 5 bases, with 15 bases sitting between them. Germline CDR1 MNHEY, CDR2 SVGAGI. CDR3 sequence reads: CASTLLGANEQYF. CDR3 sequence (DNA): TGTGCCAGCACCCTCTTGGGGGCCAACGAGCAGTACTTC.

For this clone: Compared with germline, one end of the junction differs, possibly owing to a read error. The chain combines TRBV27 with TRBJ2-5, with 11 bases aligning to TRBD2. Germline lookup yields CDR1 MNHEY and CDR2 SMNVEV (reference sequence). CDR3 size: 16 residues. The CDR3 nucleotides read TGTGCCACCAGTGAGTGGACTAGCGGGTACCAAGAGACCCAGTACTTC. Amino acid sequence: CATSEWTSGYQETQYF.